This is a list of T cell receptor beta chains from one sample in a study of cytomegalovirus exposure and HLA in healthy donors. Sequencing used immunoSEQ multiplex PCR; TCRdb keeps in-frame clones, though not all of them. Of 120,000 or so clones listed, around 86% were seen once; the top ten hold about 2%. The sample consisted of PBMCs. The source is a woman in her thirties or forties in good health and CMV-seronegative. The CDR3 runs from the conserved cysteine through the conserved F or W. A D gene is named only where the DNA matches it firmly. Expanded clones get a size class; other rows say once, few or many, or leave the size out.

J gene,D gene,V gene,clone size,CDR3 DNA,CDR3 protein
TRBJ1-4,-,TRBV15,-,TGTGCCACCAGCAGAGACTGGGCGACTAATGAAAAACTGTTTTTT,CATSRDWATNEKLFF
TRBJ2-3,TRBD1,TRBV7-3,-,TGTGCCAGCAGCTTAACAGGGACAGTCACAGATACGCAGTATTTT,CASSLTGTVTDTQYF
TRBJ1-2,-,TRBV6-1,-,TGTGCCAGCAGGCCGGTTAACTATGGCTACACCTTC,CASRPVNYGYTF
TRBJ1-2,-,TRBV10-3,-,TGTGCCATCAAGAACAGGGCGATAAACTACTACACCTTC,CAIKNRAINYYTF
TRBJ2-1,-,TRBV19,-,TGTGCCAGTAGTATTAGTGTGGACAATGAGCAGTTCTTC,CASSISVDNEQFF
TRBJ2-5,TRBD2,TRBV2,-,TGTGCCAGCGGGCGGGGGTTGGGGGAGACCCAGTACTTC,CASGRGLGETQYF
TRBJ2-1,-,TRBV7-9,-,TGTGCCAGCAGCCGCCGGGTACATGAGCAGTTCTTC,CASSRRVHEQFF
TRBJ2-7,-,TRBV28,few,TGTGCCAGCAGTTCCTCCCCGATAGAGTCCCACGAGCAGTACTTC,CASSSSPIESHEQYF
TRBJ2-6,TRBD1,TRBV4-1,-,TGCGCCAGCAGCCGACAGGGGAGTGGGGCCAACGTCCTGACTTTC,CASSRQGSGANVLTF
TRBJ2-1,TRBD2,TRBV28,-,TGTGCCAGCAGTACCGGGACTAGAAGGGGCAATGAGCAGTTCTTC,CASSTGTRRGNEQFF
TRBJ1-6,-,TRBV28,-,TGTGCCAGCAGTCCCCCCGGGACAAATAATTCACCCCTCCACTTT,CASSPPGTNNSPLHF
TRBJ1-1,TRBD1,TRBV27,few,TGTGCCAGCAGAAGGGGGCAACCTTGGAACACTGAAGCTTTCTTT,CASRRGQPWNTEAFF
TRBJ2-2,TRBD2,TRBV4-2,once,TGTGCCAGCAGCCAAGATACGGCTAGCGGGAGGGGGGAGCTGTTTTTT,CASSQDTASGRGELFF
TRBJ1-1,TRBD1,TRBV9,-,TGTGCCAGCAGTCGACAGGGCACTGAAGCTTTCTTT,CASSRQGTEAFF
TRBJ2-1,TRBD1,TRBV19,-,TGTGCCAGTAGTCCCGGACAGGGATCCTACAATGAGCAGTTCTTC,CASSPGQGSYNEQFF
TRBJ1-1,-,TRBV7-9,-,TGTGCCAGCAGCTTGAAAACAGTGAACACTGAAGCTTTCTTT,CASSLKTVNTEAFF
TRBJ2-7,-,TRBV5-4,-,TGTGCCAGCAGCTTGGCCACAGGGACCGAGCAGTACTTC,CASSLATGTEQYF
TRBJ1-1,TRBD1,TRBV5-4,-,TGTGCCAGCAGCACAACAGGGGGAAACACTGAAGCTTTCTTT,CASSTTGGNTEAFF
TRBJ2-1,TRBD2,TRBV29-1,once,TGCAGCGTTCAGCCGGGGGGGCCAAGTGAGCAGTTCTTC,CSVQPGGPSEQFF
TRBJ2-7,TRBD2,TRBV5-1,-,TGCGCCAGCAGCTCTGGACTAGCGGGAGTAATAATCTACGAGCAGTACTTC,CASSSGLAGVIIYEQYF
TRBJ2-5,-,TRBV5-1,-,TGCGCCAGCAAAGTAAAGGGGTCGGGAGAGACCCAGTACTTC,CASKVKGSGETQYF
TRBJ2-3,TRBD2,TRBV11-2,-,TGTGCCAGCAGCTCGTCTAGCGGGGGGGTAACAGATACGCAGTATTTT,CASSSSSGGVTDTQYF
TRBJ1-3,-,TRBV10-2,-,TGCGCCAGCAGTGGAGGATTCTCTGGAAACACCATATATTTT,CASSGGFSGNTIYF
TRBJ2-3,-,TRBV6-1,-,TGTGCCAGCAAAAAAACAGGGACGGGCACAGATACGCAGTATTTT,CASKKTGTGTDTQYF
TRBJ2-7,-,TRBV5-6,few,TGTGCCAGCAATGCAGGCCCTAACTACGAGCAGTACTTC,CASNAGPNYEQYF
TRBJ1-5,-,TRBV27,-,TGTGCCAGCAGTTTGGACAGTTCGAGCAATCAGCCCCAGCATTTT,CASSLDSSSNQPQHF
TRBJ2-1,TRBD2,TRBV6-4,once,TGTGCCAGCAGTAAACTAGCGGGGGGGTACAATGAGCAGTTCTTC,CASSKLAGGYNEQFF
TRBJ2-5,-,TRBV9,-,TGTGCCAGCAGCAGAGGAGTGCAAGAGACCCAGTACTTC,CASSRGVQETQYF
TRBJ2-5,TRBD2,TRBV7-2,-,TGTGCCAGCAGCTTTTTCCGACTAGCGGGAGAGGAGACCCAGTACTTC,CASSFFRLAGEETQYF
TRBJ2-2,TRBD1,TRBV5-1,-,TGCGCCAGCAGCTTGGGGACAGGGGAAATAGCCGGGGAGCTGTTTTTT,CASSLGTGEIAGELFF